This T cell receptor (beta chain) emerged from a study of T cell responses to AZD1222 COVID-19 vaccine. Background on the study: Second-dose intervals of approximately 4 or approximately 12 weeks were pooled. Study-wide results and caveats: Recipients of two AZD1222 doses showed rising Spike-specific TCR breadth and depth. Clonal diversity may have been underestimated in mostly white British donors. Samples come after the peak T cell response, not at day 14.

Trimming shortened V by 4 bases and J by 0 bases, and 18 bases separated the two germline ends. This CDR3 spans 17 amino acids. Germline values: CDR1 SGHVS, CDR2 FQNEAQ. In the case of this clone: The antigen is unknown.

The table came from immunoSEQ multiplex PCR; TCRdb's copy has only in-frame clones and leaves some out. This sample carries about 120,000 clones, roughly 86% of them seen once, and the ten largest clones take less than 4.5%. Sequencing used peripheral blood, obtained on day 0 of AZD1222 vaccination. The gene calls are TRBV7-8 and TRBJ1-2, with D possibly being TRBD1 (5 bases). The sequence was obtained from an adult in good health. In nucleotides, the CDR3 is TGTGCCAGCAGCTCCCAGGACATTACGGGTCCTAACTATGGCTACACCTTC. Residues: CASSSQDITGPNYGYTF.